The next 14 T cell receptor beta chains were all read from a single sample in a study of shared clonotypes between healthy human individuals. Libraries were prepared by immunoSEQ multiplex PCR; TCRdb keeps only in-frame clonotypes and omits some of them. The sample includes around 2.1 million clones, about 93% of them seen just once. Terminally differentiated effector memory CD45RA+ cells were excluded from the naive CD8 cells, which were CD45RO-negative and positively selected for CCR7. Sequencing was performed on naive CD8+ T cells from PBMCs. The receptors originated from a young man in good health. Some clones in this sample may be carry-over from other donors' samples.

The rearrangement uses TRBV6-1 and TRBJ2-7, with 9 positions matching TRBD1. CDR3 length equals 16 residues. The trim removed 1 base at V and 4 bases at J, leaving 8 bases unmatched. Germline V gene sequence: CDR1 MNHNS, CDR2 SASEGT. CDR3 sequence: CASSEEIGQGLYEQYF. The CDR3 DNA reads TGTGCCAGCAGTGAAGAGATAGGACAGGGGTTATACGAGCAGTACTTC.

The gene calls are TRBV6-1 and TRBJ1-4; D remains unclear. V lost 2 bases, J lost 5 bases, and 6 bases lay in between. Germline values: CDR1 MNHNS, CDR2 SASEGT. The CDR3 is made up of 13 amino acids. CDR3 sequence: CASSELGNEKLFF. In DNA, the CDR3 is TGTGCCAGCAGTGAACTAGGAAATGAAAAACTGTTTTTT.

V is TRBV27 and J is TRBJ2-1, with D unresolved. The CDR3 consists of 15 residues. The V end was cut by 2 bases, the J end by 3 bases, with 11 bases between. Per the germline V gene, CDR1 is MNHEY and CDR2 is SMNVEV (reference sequence). The CDR3 sequence: CASSLRQVLYNEQFF. The CDR3 DNA reads TGTGCCAGCAGTTTACGGCAGGTTCTCTACAATGAGCAGTTCTTC.

The chain couples TRBV11-2 to TRBJ2-5, with 9 positions matching TRBD1. Trimming took 3 bases from V and 5 from J; bases not matched to a gene: 10. Per germline, CDR1 SGHAT and CDR2 FQNNGV. CDR3 size: 16 residues. CDR3 protein: CASSLTGTGSIETQYF. Here the CDR3 DNA reads TGTGCCAGCAGCTTGACCGGGACAGGGTCCATTGAGACCCAGTACTTC.

The chain recombines TRBV27 with TRBJ1-6; possible D gene TRBD1, 5 bases. This CDR3 spans 16 amino acids. Germline values: CDR1 MNHEY, CDR2 SMNVEV (reference sequence). Trimming stripped 3 bases from V and 1 base from J, with 10 bases between. Here the CDR3 DNA reads TGTGCCAGCAGTTTGGGGCCAGGGTCCTATAATTCACCCCTCCACTTT. Its translation is CASSLGPGSYNSPLHF.

The chain combines TRBV30 with TRBJ2-5; D assignment may be TRBD1 or TRBD2 (5 bases each). The better agreement between TRBJ2-7 and the DNA end casts doubt on the J call. This CDR3 contains 15 residues. Germline V gene data show CDR1 as GTSNPN and CDR2 as SVGIG (reference sequence). The CDR3 region is CAWRWGFGPSYEQYF. DNA of the CDR3: TGTGCCTGGAGGTGGGGGTTCGGGCCTTCCTACGAGCAGTACTTC.

The J gene is TRBJ2-3, the V gene TRBV18; 11 positions match TRBD2. CDR3 length: 17 residues. V lost 0 bases and J lost 8; bases outside the gene matches: 10. CDR1 is KGHSH and CDR2 is LQKENI in the germline V gene. CDR3 in amino acids: CASSPPFLAGGPGTQYF. CDR3 bases: TGTGCCAGCTCACCACCTTTCCTAGCGGGAGGCCCGGGTACGCAGTATTTT.

The chain joins TRBV25-1 to TRBJ2-7; D may correspond to TRBD1 or TRBD2 (6 bases each). The CDR3 spans 13 residues. V lost 3 bases and J lost 4, with 10 bases in between. In germline, CDR1 is MGHDK, CDR2 SYGVNS. The CDR3 nucleotides are TGTGCCAGCAGTGATGTAGGGGGGTACGAGCAGTACTTC. This sequence encodes CASSDVGGYEQYF.

Concerning this clone: Other nucleotide sequences from this sample produce the same CDR3. The CDR3 is CASSQGPGTGTYEQYF. DNA for the CDR3: TGCGCCAGCAGCCAGGGCCCCGGGACAGGGACCTACGAGCAGTACTTC. V is TRBV4-1 and J is TRBJ2-7, with TRBD1 identical over 9 bases. Germline trimming cut 3 bases from V and 2 bases from J; bases unmatched to any gene: 8. The CDR3 has 16 residues. The germline V gene encodes CDR1 MGHRA and CDR2 YSYEKL.

The gene calls are TRBV27 and TRBJ2-5, with D possibly being TRBD2 (5 bases). V lost 2 bases to trimming and J lost 1 base, with 11 bases between them. The germline CDR1 and CDR2 sequences are MNHEY and SMNVEV (reference sequence). The CDR3 contains 15 residues. In DNA form, the CDR3 reads TGTGCCAGCAGTTTAACCCTAGCAGCCCAAGAGACCCAGTACTTC. This translates into CASSLTLAAQETQYF.

J is TRBJ2-7 and V is TRBV27; D may be TRBD1 (6 bases). The CDR3 has 13 amino acids. From germline, CDR1 is MNHEY and CDR2 SMNVEV (reference sequence). With 4 bases removed from V and 6 bases from J, the gap between germline ends came to 13 bases. The CDR3 nucleotides read TGTGCCAGCAGTTCTGGGGGCTGGGGCGAGCAGTACTTC. Protein: CASSSGGWGEQYF.

The chain links TRBV5-1 to TRBJ2-3; D is ambiguous. Germline loops: CDR1 SGHRS, CDR2 YFSETQ. The CDR3 spans 15 residues. V was clipped by 4 bases and J by 3 bases, with 15 bases between them. Here the CDR3 DNA reads TGCGCCAGCAGCCTTCTCGGCGGTCTAACAGATACGCAGTATTTT. This translates into CASSLLGGLTDTQYF.

The chain combines TRBV10-2 with TRBJ1-2; D perhaps matches TRBD1 (6 bases). Trimming took 0 bases from V and 8 from J, leaving 13 bases between them. CDR1 and CDR2 from the germline V gene are WSHSY and SAAADI. This CDR3 is 14 amino acids long. CDR3 bases: TGCGCCAGCAGTGAGTCGTACAGGGTTGGAGGCTACACCTTC. Its translation is CASSESYRVGGYTF.

V usage is TRBV29-1 and J usage is TRBJ2-1; D call uncertain. Germline V gene sequence: CDR1 SQVTM, CDR2 ANQGSEA. The CDR3 is 17 amino acids. V lost 0 bases to trimming and J lost 0 bases, with 15 bases between them. CDR3 sequence: CSVEDIPLESSYNEQFF. Here the CDR3 DNA reads TGCAGCGTTGAAGATATCCCGCTTGAGAGCTCCTACAATGAGCAGTTCTTC.